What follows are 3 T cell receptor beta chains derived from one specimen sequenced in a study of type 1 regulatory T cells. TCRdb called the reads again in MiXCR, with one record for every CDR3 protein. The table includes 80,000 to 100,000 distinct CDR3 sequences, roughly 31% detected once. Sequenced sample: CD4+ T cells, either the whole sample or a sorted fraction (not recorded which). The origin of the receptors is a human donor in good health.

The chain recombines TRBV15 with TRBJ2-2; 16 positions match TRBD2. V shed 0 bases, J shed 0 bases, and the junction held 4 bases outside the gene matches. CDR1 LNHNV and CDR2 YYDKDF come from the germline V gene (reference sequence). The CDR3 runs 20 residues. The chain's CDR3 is CATSRDSGLAGGPNTGELFF. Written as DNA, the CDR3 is TGTGCCACCAGCAGAGATTCGGGACTAGCGGGAGGGCCGAACACCGGGGAGCTGTTTTTT.

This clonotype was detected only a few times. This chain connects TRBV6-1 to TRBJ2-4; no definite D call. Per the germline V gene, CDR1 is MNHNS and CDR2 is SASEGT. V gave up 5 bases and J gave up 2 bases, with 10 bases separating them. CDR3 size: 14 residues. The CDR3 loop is CASSRQATKNIQYF. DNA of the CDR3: TGTGCCAGCAGTAGACAAGCAACCAAAAACATTCAGTACTTC.

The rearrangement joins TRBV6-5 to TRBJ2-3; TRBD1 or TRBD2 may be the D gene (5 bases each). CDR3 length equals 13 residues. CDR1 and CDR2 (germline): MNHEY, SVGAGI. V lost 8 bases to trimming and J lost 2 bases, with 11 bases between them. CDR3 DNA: TGTGCCAGCCACGGGGACCACACAGATACGCAGTATTTT. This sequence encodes CASHGDHTDTQYF.